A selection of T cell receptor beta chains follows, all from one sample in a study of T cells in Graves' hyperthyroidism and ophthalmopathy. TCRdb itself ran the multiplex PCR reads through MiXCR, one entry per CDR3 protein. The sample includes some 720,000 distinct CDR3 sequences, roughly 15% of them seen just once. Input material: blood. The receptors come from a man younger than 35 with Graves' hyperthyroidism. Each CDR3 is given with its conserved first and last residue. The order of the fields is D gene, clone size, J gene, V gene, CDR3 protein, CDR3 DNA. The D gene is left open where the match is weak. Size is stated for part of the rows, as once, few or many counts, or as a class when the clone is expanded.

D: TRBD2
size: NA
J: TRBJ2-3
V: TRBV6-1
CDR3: CASRPLLAGGPNTQYF
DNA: TGTGCCAGCAGGCCACTACTAGCGGGAGGGCCAAATACGCAGTATTTT

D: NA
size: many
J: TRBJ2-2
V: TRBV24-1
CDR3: CATSDPIRDLDGELFF
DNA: TGTGCCACCAGTGACCCCATTAGGGACCTGGACGGGGAGCTGTTTTTT

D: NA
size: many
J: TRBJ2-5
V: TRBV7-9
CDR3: CASSFAAYQETQYF
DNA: TGTGCCAGCAGCTTTGCCGCGTACCAAGAGACCCAGTACTTC

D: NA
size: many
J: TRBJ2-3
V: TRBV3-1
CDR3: CASSQVDTQYF
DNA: TGTGCCAGCAGCCAAGTAGATACGCAGTATTTT

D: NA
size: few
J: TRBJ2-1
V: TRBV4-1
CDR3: CASSQDGWTEQFF
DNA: TGCGCCAGCAGCCAAGATGGTTGGACTGAGCAGTTCTTC

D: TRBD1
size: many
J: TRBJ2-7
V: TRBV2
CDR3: CASNIPDRGLSSYEQYF
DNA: TGTGCCAGCAATATCCCCGACAGGGGGCTTTCCTCCTACGAGCAGTACTTC

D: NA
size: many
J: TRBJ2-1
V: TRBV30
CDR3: CAWNRAGRFEGVQFF
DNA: TGTGCCTGGAATAGAGCGGGTCGCTTTGAGGGTGTGCAGTTCTTC

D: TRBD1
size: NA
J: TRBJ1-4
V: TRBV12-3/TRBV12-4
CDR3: CASTQRGHGEKLFF
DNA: TGTGCCAGCACCCAAAGGGGGCATGGTGAAAAACTGTTTTTT

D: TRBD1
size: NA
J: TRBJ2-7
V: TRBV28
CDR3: CASRGRQGWSYEQYF
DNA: TGTGCCAGCAGAGGAAGACAGGGATGGTCCTACGAGCAGTACTTC

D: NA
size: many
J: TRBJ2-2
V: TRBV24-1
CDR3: CATSDFSTANTGELFF
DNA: TGTGCCACCAGTGATTTCAGCACAGCGAACACCGGGGAGCTGTTTTTT

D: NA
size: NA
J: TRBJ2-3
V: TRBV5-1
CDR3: CASQAAGYTDTQYF
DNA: TGCGCCAGCCAGGCCGCTGGTTACACAGATACGCAGTATTTT

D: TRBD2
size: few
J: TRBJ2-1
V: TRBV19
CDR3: CATSAGRNEQFF
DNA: TGTGCCACCTCAGCGGGACGCAATGAGCAGTTCTTC

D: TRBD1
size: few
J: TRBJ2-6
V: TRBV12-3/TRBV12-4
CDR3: CASRTGGRAGANVLTF
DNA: TGTGCCAGCAGAACAGGGGGCAGGGCTGGGGCCAACGTCCTGACTTTC

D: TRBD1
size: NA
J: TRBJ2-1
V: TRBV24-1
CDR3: CATSAPGQGSGAAGGEQFF
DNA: TGTGCCACCAGTGCCCCGGGACAGGGTTCGGGAGCGGCGGGTGGTGAGCAGTTCTTC

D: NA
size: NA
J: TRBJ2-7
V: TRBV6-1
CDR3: CASSEAFWDGSYEQYF
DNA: TGTGCCAGCAGTGAAGCTTTTTGGGACGGCTCCTACGAGCAGTACTTC

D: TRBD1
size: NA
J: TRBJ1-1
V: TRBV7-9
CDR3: CASSGVGTGNRRGAFF
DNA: TGTGCCAGCAGCGGGGTCGGGACAGGGAATCGGCGGGGAGCTTTCTTT

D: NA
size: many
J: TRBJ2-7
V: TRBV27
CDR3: CASSRGTGSSYEQYF
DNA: TGTGCCAGCAGTCGGGGGACGGGAAGTTCCTACGAGCAGTACTTC

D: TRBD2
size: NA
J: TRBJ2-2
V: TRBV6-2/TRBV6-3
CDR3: CASSQLARGTGELFF
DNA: TGTGCCAGCAGTCAACTAGCGAGAGGCACCGGGGAGCTGTTTTTT

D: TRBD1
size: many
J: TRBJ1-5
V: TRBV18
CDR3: CASSRRDRDPPQHF
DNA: TGTGCCAGCTCACGCCGGGACAGGGACCCTCCCCAGCATTTT

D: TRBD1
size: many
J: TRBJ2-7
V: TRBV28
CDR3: CASRSLGQGRYEQYF
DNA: TGTGCCAGCAGGTCTCTGGGACAGGGTAGGTACGAGCAGTACTTC

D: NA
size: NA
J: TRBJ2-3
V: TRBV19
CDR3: CASSIKGGSADTQYF
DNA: TGTGCCAGTAGTATCAAGGGAGGTAGCGCAGATACGCAGTATTTT

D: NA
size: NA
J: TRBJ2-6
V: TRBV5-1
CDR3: CASSLVAKLGGGSSGANVLTF
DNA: TGCGCCAGCAGCTTGGTTGCTAAACTTGGGGGAGGAAGCTCTGGGGCCAACGTCCTGACTTTC

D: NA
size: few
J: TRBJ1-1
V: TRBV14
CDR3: CASSQAKLSPEAFF
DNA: TGTGCCAGCAGCCAAGCTAAACTCTCGCCTGAAGCTTTCTTT

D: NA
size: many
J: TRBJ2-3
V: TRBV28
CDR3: CASNMNGDTQYF
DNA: TGTGCCAGCAATATGAACGGAGATACGCAGTATTTT

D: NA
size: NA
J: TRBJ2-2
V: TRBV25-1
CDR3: CASSEFDRNTGELFF
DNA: TGTGCCAGCAGTGAATTCGACCGGAACACCGGGGAGCTGTTTTTT

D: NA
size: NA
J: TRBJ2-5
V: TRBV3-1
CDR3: CASSQELTVKETQYF
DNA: TGTGCCAGCAGCCAAGAGCTAACGGTGAAAGAGACCCAGTACTTC

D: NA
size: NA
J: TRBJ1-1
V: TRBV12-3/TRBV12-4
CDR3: CASSLGAGYTEAFF
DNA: TGTGCCAGCAGTTTAGGGGCAGGGTACACTGAAGCTTTCTTT

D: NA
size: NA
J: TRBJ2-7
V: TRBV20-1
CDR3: CSATPASPSYEQYF
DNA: TGCAGTGCTACTCCGGCATCCCCTTCCTACGAGCAGTACTTC

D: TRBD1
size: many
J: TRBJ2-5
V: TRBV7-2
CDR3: CASSHSGTGQETQYF
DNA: TGTGCCAGCAGCCACAGCGGGACAGGGCAAGAGACCCAGTACTTC

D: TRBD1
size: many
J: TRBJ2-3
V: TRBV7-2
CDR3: CASSPTGQVPLFSTDTQYF
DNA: TGTGCCAGCAGCCCGACGGGACAGGTCCCGCTATTTAGCACAGATACGCAGTATTTT

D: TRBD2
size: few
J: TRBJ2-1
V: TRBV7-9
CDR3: CASIGLAAYNEQFF
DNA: TGTGCCAGCATCGGACTAGCTGCCTACAATGAGCAGTTCTTC

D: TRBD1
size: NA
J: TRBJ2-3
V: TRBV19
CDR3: CASSLRDRVFTDTQYF
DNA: TGTGCCAGTAGTCTCAGGGACAGGGTGTTTACAGATACGCAGTATTTT

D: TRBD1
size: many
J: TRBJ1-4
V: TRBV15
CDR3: CATNTGTDEKLFF
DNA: TGTGCCACCAACACCGGGACAGATGAAAAACTGTTTTTT

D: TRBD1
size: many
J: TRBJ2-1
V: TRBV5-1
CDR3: CASSLEGANEQFF
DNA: TGCGCCAGCAGCTTGGAGGGGGCTAATGAGCAGTTCTTC

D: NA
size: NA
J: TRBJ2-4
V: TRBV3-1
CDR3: CASSQDPLISGWGSIQYF
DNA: TGTGCCAGCAGCCAAGACCCCCTTATCTCAGGGTGGGGTAGCATTCAGTACTTC

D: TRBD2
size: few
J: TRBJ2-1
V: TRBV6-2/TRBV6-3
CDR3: CASRSLAGGNYDEQFF
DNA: TGTGCCAGCAGATCTCTAGCGGGAGGGAACTACGATGAGCAGTTCTTC

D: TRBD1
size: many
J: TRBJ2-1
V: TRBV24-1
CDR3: CATSDRGQYSYNEQFF
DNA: TGTGCCACCAGTGACCGGGGACAGTACTCCTACAATGAGCAGTTCTTC

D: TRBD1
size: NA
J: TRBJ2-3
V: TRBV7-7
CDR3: CASSRTGGPDTQYF
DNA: TGTGCTAGCAGCCGAACAGGGGGCCCAGATACGCAGTATTTT